This entry features one T cell receptor (beta chain) sequence. Its cognate antigen is unknown. TCR alpha and TCR beta cDNA libraries carrying sample barcodes and UMIs came from 5'RACE with constant-segment primers. Each CDR3 protein is one row after TCRdb ran MiXCR on the 5' RACE reads. The table has about 400,000 distinct CDR3 sequences, less than 25% seen once. This record belongs to a study of T-cell memory formation after mild COVID-19. Whole-study context: Largely, TCR clusters stayed within a single donor.

Findings of the study overall: The study found balanced CD4/CD8 in clones contracting day 15 to 85 and a CD4+ lean in later expanders. Researchers found some responding clones in pre-infection memory, a sign that cross-reactive memory joined.

Sequenced: PBMCs or a T cell subset sorted from them (not recorded which). This TCR was sampled from an adult woman who had mild COVID-19 (a few samples of this study predate the infection). Cell type and time point are not known.

CDR3 sequence reads: CASSQSDWGTEAFF. CDR3 DNA: TGTGCCAGCAGCCAATCGGACTGGGGCACTGAAGCTTTCTTT. The chain carries TRBV16 and TRBJ1-1, with no clear D. Germline CDR1 reads KGHSY; CDR2 reads FQNENV. Trimming took 0 bases from V and 4 from J, leaving 9 bases between them. This CDR3 has 14 residues.